This T cell receptor beta chain was documented in a study of immune evolution from preneoplasia to lung adenocarcinoma. Overall study results and limits: From normal lung to invasive adenocarcinoma, top clone frequencies appeared to decrease.

With regard to this clone: As yet, its antigen is unknown.

Data came from immunoSEQ multiplex PCR; TCRdb stores just in-frame clones and leaves some out. The table has roughly 40,000 clones, 65% to 75% seen once. This CDR3 region has 15 residues. Germline V CDR1 and CDR2: SNHLY, FYNNEI. V shed 4 bases and J shed 2 bases, with 15 bases lying between them. This receptor was identified in a person aged 55 to 75 with lung adenocarcinoma. The specimen was FFPE invasive lung adenocarcinoma tissue. The chain combines TRBV2 with TRBJ2-7, with D uncertain. The DNA of the CDR3 is TGTGCCAGCAGTGGACTGGTCCCGCCTACCTACGAGCAGTACTTC. Translated, it gives CASSGLVPPTYEQYF.